These 14 T cell receptor beta chains were sequenced from one sample in a study of cytomegalovirus exposure and HLA in healthy donors. PCR involved 60 Vbeta and 13 Jbeta primers. Sequencing used immunoSEQ multiplex PCR; TCRdb keeps in-frame clones, though not all of them. The repertoire holds around 190,000 clones, with approximately 86% as singletons. Sequenced input: PBMCs. These receptor sequences come from a woman under 30 in good health and CMV-seronegative.

The chain carries TRBV5-5 and TRBJ1-5; TRBD1 might be the D (6 bases). The CDR3 runs to 15 residues. V dropped 2 bases and J dropped 1 base, with 10 bases sitting between them. Germline lookup yields CDR1 SGHKS and CDR2 YYEKEE (reference sequence). In DNA form, the CDR3 reads TGTGCCAGCAGCTTCGCGGACAGAAGCAATCAGCCCCAGCATTTT. It encodes CASSFADRSNQPQHF.

The rearrangement joins TRBV2 to TRBJ1-6, with 8 nucleotides matching TRBD1. Germline-derived CDR1 and CDR2 are SNHLY and FYNNEI. CDR3 size: 14 residues. The V segment lost 6 bases and the J segment 11 bases; nucleotides outside the gene matches: 9. CDR3 nucleotide sequence: TGTGCCAGCAGGCCCGGACAGGGTGAGCCACCCCTCCACTTT. Protein sequence: CASRPGQGEPPLHF.

This rearrangement joins TRBV11-2 to TRBJ2-5; 10 positions match TRBD1. This CDR3 contains 16 residues. V lost 1 base, J lost 4 bases, and 6 bases stayed unmatched. Germline loops: CDR1 SGHAT, CDR2 FQNNGV. Here the CDR3 reads CASSLAATGGIETQYF. The CDR3 coding sequence is TGTGCCAGCAGCTTAGCTGCGACAGGGGGCATAGAGACCCAGTACTTC.

The chain joins TRBV27 to TRBJ2-7; D is unclear. The germline gives CDR1 MNHEY, CDR2 SMNVEV (reference sequence). V dropped 4 bases and J dropped 0 bases, with 7 bases sitting between them. The CDR3 sequence is 13 residues long. CDR3 amino acids: CASSYSFSYEQYF. CDR3 nucleotide sequence: TGTGCCAGCAGTTACTCGTTCTCCTACGAGCAGTACTTC.

V usage is TRBV2 and J usage is TRBJ1-2, with D unresolved. Looked up from germline, CDR1 is SNHLY and CDR2 is FYNNEI. Between the trimmed V and J ends, which lost 0 bases and 1 base, there was a span of 3 bases. CDR3 length: 13 amino acids. The chain's CDR3 is CASSEAINYGYTF. The CDR3 DNA reads as TGTGCCAGCAGTGAAGCTATTAACTATGGCTACACCTTC. Combining the CDR3 with reference TRBV2 and TRBJ1-2 gives the whole variable domain EPEVTQTPSHQVTQMGQEVILRCVPISNHLYFYWYRQILGQKVEFLVSFYNNEISEKSEIFDDQFSVERPDGSNFTLKIRSTKLEDSAMYFCASSEAINYGYTFGSGTRLTVV.

The chain recombines TRBV4-2 with TRBJ1-1; a weak D match, TRBD1 (5 bases). The germline V gene encodes CDR1 LGHNA and CDR2 YNFKEQ. The CDR3 covers 15 residues. The ends were cut back, 3 bases at V and 0 bases at J, with 11 bases in the middle. The CDR3, as DNA: TGTGCCAGCAGCCAGAGGGGAGGCATGAACACTGAAGCTTTCTTT. Its protein is CASSQRGGMNTEAFF.

The CDR3 sequence: CASGLAGTGSNQPQHF. The CDR3 DNA sequence: TGTGCTAGTGGACTCGCCGGGACAGGGAGCAATCAGCCCCAGCATTTT. This rearrangement joins TRBV12-5 to TRBJ1-5; 9 bases are shared with TRBD1. From germline, CDR1 is LGHNT and CDR2 FRNRAP. CDR3 size: 16 residues. V shed 6 bases, J shed 1 base, and the junction held 7 bases outside the gene matches.

V gene TRBV10-3 combines with J gene TRBJ1-3; TRBD1 matches 7 bases. The last part of the DNA fits TRBJ2-2 better; the J call may be wrong. CDR3 size: 14 residues. The germline V gene encodes CDR1 ENHRY and CDR2 SYGVKD. The CDR3 DNA follows: TGTGCCATCAGTCACGCCACAGGGGCCGGGGAGCTGTTTTTT. Translation gives CAISHATGAGELFF.

The rearrangement joins TRBV6-8 to TRBJ2-5; no definite D call. This CDR3 spans 14 amino acids. V gave up 7 bases and J gave up 6 bases, with 18 bases separating them. In germline, CDR1 is MNHGY, CDR2 SAAAGT. CDR3: CASNARVRKKTQYF. CDR3 nucleotides: TGTGCCAGCAATGCCCGGGTTCGCAAGAAGACCCAGTACTTC.

The genes are TRBV5-1 and TRBJ2-5, with D possibly matching TRBD2 (6 bases). This CDR3 contains 15 residues. Germline lookup yields CDR1 SGHRS and CDR2 YFSETQ. Trimming pared 4 bases from V and 2 bases from J, leaving 15 bases between. The CDR3 DNA reads as TGCGCCAGCAGCGGCGGGACGGCCAGTCAAGAGACCCAGTACTTC. Its translation: CASSGGTASQETQYF.

The chain carries TRBV6-5 and TRBJ1-3; D gene uncertain. Deletions cut 5 bases from V and 0 bases from J, with 11 bases between. The CDR3 has 15 residues. Germline values: CDR1 MNHEY, CDR2 SVGAGI. The CDR3 DNA reads TGTGCCAGCAGTCGCAGCGGGATCTCTGGAAACACCATATATTTT. Its translation is CASSRSGISGNTIYF.

The rearrangement joins TRBV14 to TRBJ1-1; maybe TRBD1 (5 bases). Trimming removed 1 base at V and 0 bases at J, with 15 bases between. The CDR3 consists of 17 residues. CDR1 is SGHDN and CDR2 is FVKESK in the germline V gene. The CDR3 loop reads CASSQVPWRQMNTEAFF. The CDR3 coding sequence is TGTGCCAGCAGCCAAGTACCCTGGAGACAGATGAACACTGAAGCTTTCTTT.

In DNA, the CDR3 is TGTGCCAGCAGCTCCAGGGGAGGCAATCAGCCCCAGCATTTT. Translated: CASSSRGGNQPQHF. The J gene is TRBJ1-5, the V gene TRBV7-8; possible D gene TRBD1, 6 bases. Trimming removed 4 bases at V and 2 bases at J, with 9 bases between. CDR1 and CDR2 from the germline V gene are SGHVS and FQNEAQ. This CDR3 has 14 residues.

The gene calls are TRBV5-4 and TRBJ1-1; D is unclear. In germline, CDR1 is SGHNT, CDR2 YYREEE (reference sequence). This CDR3 contains 13 residues. Trimming took off 4 bases at V and 4 bases at J, with 11 bases between the two ends. The CDR3 region has the DNA TGTGCCAGCAGCCCCCCTTCGGGCACTGAAGCTTTCTTT. Residues: CASSPPSGTEAFF.